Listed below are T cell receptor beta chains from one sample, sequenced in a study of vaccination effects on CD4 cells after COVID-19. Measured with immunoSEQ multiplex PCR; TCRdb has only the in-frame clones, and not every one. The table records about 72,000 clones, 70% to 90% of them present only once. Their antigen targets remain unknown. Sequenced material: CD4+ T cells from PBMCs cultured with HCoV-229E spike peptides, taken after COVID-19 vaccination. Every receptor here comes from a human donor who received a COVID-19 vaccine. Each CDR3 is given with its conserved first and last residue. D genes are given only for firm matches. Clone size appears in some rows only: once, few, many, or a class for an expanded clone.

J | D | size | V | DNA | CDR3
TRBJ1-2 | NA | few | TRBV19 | TGTGCCAGTAGTATAGATGGCAGATACAACGGCTACACCTTC | CASSIDGRYNGYTF
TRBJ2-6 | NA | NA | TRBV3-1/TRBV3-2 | TGTGCCAGCAGCCCCCGGGCTGGGGCCAACGTCCTGACTTTC | CASSPRAGANVLTF
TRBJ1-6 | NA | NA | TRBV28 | TGTGCCAGCAGTGTACAGGGTCCAAATTCACCCCTCCACTTT | CASSVQGPNSPLHF
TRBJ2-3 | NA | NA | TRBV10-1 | TGCGCCAGCAGTGACCCGGGGACAGATACGCAGTATTTT | CASSDPGTDTQYF
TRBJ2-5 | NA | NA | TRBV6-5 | TGTGCCAGCAGTTCCTCAACGAGGGGGGGTGAGACCCAGTACTTC | CASSSSTRGGETQYF
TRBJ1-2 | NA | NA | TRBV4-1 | TGCGCCAGCAGCCCGCCCCCTTGGCGGGGGGACTATGGCTACACCTTC | CASSPPPWRGDYGYTF
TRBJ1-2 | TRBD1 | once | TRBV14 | TGTGCCAGCAGCTCCAGAACAGGGGGAAACTATGGCTACACCTTC | CASSSRTGGNYGYTF
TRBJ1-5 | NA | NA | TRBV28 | TGTGCCAGCAGTTTACTACAAACCTATCAGCCCCAGCATTTT | CASSLLQTYQPQHF
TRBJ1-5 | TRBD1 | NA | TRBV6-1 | TGTGCCAGCGCCGGACAGGGTAGCAATCAGCCCCAGCATTTT | CASAGQGSNQPQHF
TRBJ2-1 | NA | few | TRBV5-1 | TGCGCCAGCAGTGCAGGGATCAGCGATGAGCAGTTCTTC | CASSAGISDEQFF
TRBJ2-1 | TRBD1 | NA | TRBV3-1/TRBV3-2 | TGTGCCAGCAGCCGAGCGGGACAGGGAGGGAATGAGCAGTTCTTC | CASSRAGQGGNEQFF
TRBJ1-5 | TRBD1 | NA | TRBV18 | TGTGCCAGCTCACCAGGGAGACAGGGTTTCACTCAGCCCCAGCATTTT | CASSPGRQGFTQPQHF
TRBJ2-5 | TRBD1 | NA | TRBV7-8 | TGTGCCAGCAGCCCAGGACAGGTGGAGACCCAGTACTTC | CASSPGQVETQYF
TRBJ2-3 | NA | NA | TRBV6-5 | TGTGCCAGCAGCATCGACAGGCGTTACACAGATACGCAGTATTTT | CASSIDRRYTDTQYF
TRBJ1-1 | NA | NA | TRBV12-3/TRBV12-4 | TGTGCCAGCACCCCCCGAAGGTCCACTGAAGCTTTCTTT | CASTPRRSTEAFF
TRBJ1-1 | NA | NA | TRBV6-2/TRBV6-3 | TGTGCCAGCAGCCACTTAACAGGAGCCCGAACTGTGAACACTGAAGCTTTCTTT | CASSHLTGARTVNTEAFF
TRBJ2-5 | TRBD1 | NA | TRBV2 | TGTGCCAGCAGTGATCTCCGGGACAGGGAGAGGCAAGAGACCCAGTACTTC | CASSDLRDRERQETQYF
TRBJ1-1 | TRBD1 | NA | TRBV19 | TGTGCCAGTAGTGACACCCGACAGGGATTCACTGAAGCTTTCTTT | CASSDTRQGFTEAFF
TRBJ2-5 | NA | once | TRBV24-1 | TGTGCCACCAGTGCGAGGGGGGGAGAGACCCAGTACTTC | CATSARGGETQYF
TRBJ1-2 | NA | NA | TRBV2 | TGTGCCAGCATCGCAGATCTTAACTATGGCTACACCTTC | CASIADLNYGYTF
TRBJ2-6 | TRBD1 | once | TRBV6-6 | TGTGCCAGCAGCCGAAAAGGGACAGGGGGCGGAGGGGCCAACGTCCTGACTTTC | CASSRKGTGGGGANVLTF
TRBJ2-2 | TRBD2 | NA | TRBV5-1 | TGCGCCAGCAGCCAGGAACCGGGACTAGCGGGTACCGGGGAGCTGTTTTTT | CASSQEPGLAGTGELFF
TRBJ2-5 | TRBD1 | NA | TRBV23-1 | TGCGCCAGCAGTCCCCGTCCGGGACAGGGACGGGAGACCCAGTACTTC | CASSPRPGQGRETQYF